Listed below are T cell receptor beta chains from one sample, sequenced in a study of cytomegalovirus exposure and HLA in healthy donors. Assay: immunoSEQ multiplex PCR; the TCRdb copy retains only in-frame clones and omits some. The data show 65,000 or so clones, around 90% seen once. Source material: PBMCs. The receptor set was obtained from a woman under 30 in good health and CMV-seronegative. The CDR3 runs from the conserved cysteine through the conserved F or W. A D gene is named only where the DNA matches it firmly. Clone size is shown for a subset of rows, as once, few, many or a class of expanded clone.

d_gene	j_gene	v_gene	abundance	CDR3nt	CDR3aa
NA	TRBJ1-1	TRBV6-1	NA	TGTGCCAGCAGTGAAAGGGGAGGCATCGTGGGCACTGAAGCTTTCTTT	CASSERGGIVGTEAFF
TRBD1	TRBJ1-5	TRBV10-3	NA	TGTGCCATCAGATCGGACAGGGGGCAGGATCAGCCCCAGCATTTT	CAIRSDRGQDQPQHF
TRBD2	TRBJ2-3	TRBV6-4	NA	TGTGCCAGCAGTCCCCGAGGACTAGCGGGCTCCACAGATACGCAGTATTTT	CASSPRGLAGSTDTQYF
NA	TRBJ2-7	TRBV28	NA	TGTGCCACCTCCCGGGGGGGACAGGGTATAGAGCAGTACTTC	CATSRGGQGIEQYF
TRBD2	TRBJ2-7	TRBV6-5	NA	TGTGCCAGCAGTTACTCGACTAGCGGGTTTTCCTACGAGCAGTACTTC	CASSYSTSGFSYEQYF
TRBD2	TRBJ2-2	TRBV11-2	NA	TGTGCCAGCAGCCTTATAGCGGGGACAAACACCGGGGAGCTGTTTTTT	CASSLIAGTNTGELFF
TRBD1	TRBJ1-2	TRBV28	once	TGTGCCAGCAGTTTGACAGGGGGCGGACCTTATGGCTACACCTTC	CASSLTGGGPYGYTF
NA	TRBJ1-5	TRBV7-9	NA	TGTGCCAGCAGCTTAGTGGGCGCAGATCAGCCCCAGCATTTT	CASSLVGADQPQHF
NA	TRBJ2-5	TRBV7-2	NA	TGTGCCAGCAGCCACTGGGGCGCCGAGACCCAGTACTTC	CASSHWGAETQYF
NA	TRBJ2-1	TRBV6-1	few	TGTGCCAGCAGTCGACAGGCCGGCTCCTACAATGAGCAGTTCTTC	CASSRQAGSYNEQFF
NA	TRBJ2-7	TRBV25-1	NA	TGTGCCAGCAGTGAAATGGGCAGTTCCTACGAGCAGTACTTC	CASSEMGSSYEQYF
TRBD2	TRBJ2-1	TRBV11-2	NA	TGTGCCAGCAGCTTTAGGCTAGCGGGGTTGTACAATGAGCAGTTCTTC	CASSFRLAGLYNEQFF
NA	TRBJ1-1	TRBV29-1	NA	TGCAGCGTTGATCGGGTGAACACTGAAGCTTTCTTT	CSVDRVNTEAFF
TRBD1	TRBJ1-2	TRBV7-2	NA	TGTGCCAGCAGCCGGACAGGGTTTGATGGCTACACCTTC	CASSRTGFDGYTF
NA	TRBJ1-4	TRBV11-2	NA	TGTGCCAGCAGCTTAGAAGGGGGTCCGAATGAAAAACTGTTTTTT	CASSLEGGPNEKLFF
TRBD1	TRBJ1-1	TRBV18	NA	TGTGCCAGCTCACCACCTAATGGACAGGGAAAATCGATTGATACTGAAGCTTTCTTT	CASSPPNGQGKSIDTEAFF
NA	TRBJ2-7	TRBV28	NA	TGTGCCAGCAGTTTAAGGCTACAGCCCTACGAGCAGTACTTC	CASSLRLQPYEQYF
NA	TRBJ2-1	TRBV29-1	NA	TGCAGCGCTGTGACGGGGGTAGGGAATGAGCAGTTCTTC	CSAVTGVGNEQFF
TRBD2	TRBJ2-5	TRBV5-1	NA	TGCGCCAGCAGCGAGGCTAGCGGGAGGACCCAAGAGACCCAGTACTTC	CASSEASGRTQETQYF
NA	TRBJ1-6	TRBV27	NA	TGTGCCAGCAGTTACATAAGGGGAAGTGATTCACCCCTCCACTTT	CASSYIRGSDSPLHF
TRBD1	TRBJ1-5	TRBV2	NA	TGTGCCAGCAGTGCCCAGACAGGGGATGTACGGCCCCAGCATTTT	CASSAQTGDVRPQHF
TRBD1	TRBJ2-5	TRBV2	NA	TGTGCCAGCAGACGCTCCGGGACAGGATGGTTGGCCCAGTACTTC	CASRRSGTGWLAQYF
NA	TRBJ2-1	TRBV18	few	TGTGCCAGCTCCCGACGACAGATCTACAATGAGCAGTTCTTC	CASSRRQIYNEQFF
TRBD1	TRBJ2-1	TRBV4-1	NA	TGCGCCAGCAGCCAAGGGTCGGGACAGGGCTTCGGCCGCTACAATGAGCAGTTCTTC	CASSQGSGQGFGRYNEQFF
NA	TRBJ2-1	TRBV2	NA	TGTGCCAGCAGTGAACCCGGGTATGGGGAGCAGTTCTTC	CASSEPGYGEQFF
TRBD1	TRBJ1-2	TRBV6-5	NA	TGTGCCAGCACGTCCGGGACAGAGTTCTATGGCTACACCTTC	CASTSGTEFYGYTF
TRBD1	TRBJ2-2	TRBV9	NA	TGTGCCAGCAGCGCCGGGACAGGCTCGGGGGAGCTGTTTTTT	CASSAGTGSGELFF
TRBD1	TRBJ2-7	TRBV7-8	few	TGTGCCAGCAGCGCGGGACAGGCGTTATACGAGCAGTACTTC	CASSAGQALYEQYF